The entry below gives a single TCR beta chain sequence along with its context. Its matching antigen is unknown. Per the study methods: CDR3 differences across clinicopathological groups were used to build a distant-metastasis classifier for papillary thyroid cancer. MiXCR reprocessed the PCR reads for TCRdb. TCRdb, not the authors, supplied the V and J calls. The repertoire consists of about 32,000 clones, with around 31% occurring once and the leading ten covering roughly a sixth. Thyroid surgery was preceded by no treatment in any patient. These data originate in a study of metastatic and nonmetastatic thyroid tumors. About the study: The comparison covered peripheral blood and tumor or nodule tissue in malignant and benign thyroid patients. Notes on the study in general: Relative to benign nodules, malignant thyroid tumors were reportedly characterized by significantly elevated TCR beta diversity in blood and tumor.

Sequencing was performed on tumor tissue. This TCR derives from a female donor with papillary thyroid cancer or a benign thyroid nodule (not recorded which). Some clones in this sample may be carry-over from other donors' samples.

The CDR3 DNA reads TGTGCCAGCAGCAAAGGACAGGGGGAAGAGCAGTACTTC. It specifies CASSKGQGEEQYF. The chain is built from TRBV7-8 and TRBJ2-7; 10 bases line up with TRBD1. Per the germline V gene, CDR1 is SGHVS and CDR2 is FQNEAQ. This CDR3 has 13 amino acids. Trimming took 5 bases from V and 7 from J; bases not matched to a gene: 5.